This entry lists 10 T cell receptor beta chains sequenced from one sample in a study of cytotoxic CD8 clonotypes in ibrutinib-treated CLL (dated by TCRdb to the early 2020s). Preparation of the library involved the immunoSEQ multiplex PCR assay. In its TCRdb copy, this immuneACCESS table keeps in-frame sequences only and misses some clones. Where compared with another copy, unresolved V genes explain less than half of these, and the others have no known cause. The sample includes 20,000 to 30,000 clones, with approximately 71% observed a single time. The ten largest make up around 42% of the sample. The time point tag for this specimen amounts to: 12 months on ibrutinib. The sample was PBMCs, taken after 12 months of ibrutinib treatment. These receptors originate from a human donor with chronic lymphocytic leukemia.

In this sample, this clone turned up a few times. This chain joins TRBV18 and TRBJ2-5; tentative D call: TRBD2 (5 bases). This CDR3 has 13 residues. V gave up 6 bases and J gave up 2 bases, with 10 bases separating them. Germline V lookup: CDR1 KGHSH, CDR2 LQKENI. The DNA of the CDR3 is TGTGCCAGCTCCCAGCGGTTACAAGAGACCCAGTACTTC. The encoded protein is CASSQRLQETQYF.

This clone was picked up a small number of times. The CDR3 protein is CASSLYEGWTDTQYF. CDR3 coding DNA: TGTGCCAGCAGTTTATATGAGGGATGGACAGATACGCAGTATTTT. The V call is TRBV27, the J call TRBJ2-3; possibly TRBD2 for D (5 bases). From germline, CDR1 is MNHEY and CDR2 SMNVEV (reference sequence). The CDR3 contains 15 residues. V was shortened by 1 base and J by 3 bases, with 11 bases between the two germline ends.

The chain combines TRBV6-1 with TRBJ2-7; TRBD1 aligns across 9 bases. The germline CDR1 and CDR2 sequences are MNHNS and SASEGT. This CDR3 comprises 16 residues. V was pared by 4 bases and J by 3 bases, with 10 bases of the junction left unmatched. CDR3 protein: CASSARVGQGYYEQYF. The CDR3 DNA reads TGTGCCAGCAGTGCCAGGGTGGGACAGGGATACTACGAGCAGTACTTC.

V is TRBV28 and J is TRBJ2-7; TRBD1 aligns across 8 bases. The germline gives CDR1 MDHEN, CDR2 SYDVKM. J gave up 4 bases and V 11 bases, and 13 bases lay outside the gene matches. The CDR3 consists of 14 residues. CDR3 in amino acids: CAGGGGTGGYEQYF. The CDR3, as DNA: TGTGCCGGAGGAGGGGGGACAGGAGGTTACGAGCAGTACTTC.

V gene TRBV18 combines with J gene TRBJ2-3; D perhaps matches TRBD1 (6 bases). CDR1 is KGHSH, CDR2 LQKENI, per germline. This CDR3 spans 16 amino acids. The germline V and J ends were trimmed by 3 bases and 8 bases, with 21 bases remaining between them. The CDR3 coding sequence is TGTGCCAGCTCACCCAGTAGACAGGTAGCGCAGACTACGCAGTATTTT. It yields the protein CASSPSRQVAQTTQYF.

V usage is TRBV18 and J usage is TRBJ1-1; D is possibly TRBD1 (5 bases). Germline-derived CDR1 and CDR2 are KGHSH and LQKENI. V lost 2 bases and J lost 7, with 17 bases in between. This CDR3 comprises 15 residues. The DNA of the CDR3 is TGTGCCAGCTCACCATACTTGTCGGGAACAGGTGAAGCTTTCTTT. It translates to CASSPYLSGTGEAFF.

In its sample, this clone was seen many times. V usage is TRBV5-1 and J usage is TRBJ2-7; no firm D call. The CDR3 is 14 residues long. Germline CDR1 SGHRS, CDR2 YFSETQ. The V and J ends lost 0 bases and 1 base respectively, with 8 bases between them. In DNA, the CDR3 is TGCGCCAGCAGCTTGGCCGGGCGGTCCTACGAGCAGTACTTC. Its protein product is CASSLAGRSYEQYF.

This sequence joins TRBV2 and TRBJ1-2; 10 bases are a match to TRBD1. There are 12 residues in the CDR3. With 10 bases clipped from V and 7 bases from J, the junction kept 6 bases outside the gene matches. From germline, CDR1 is SNHLY and CDR2 FYNNEI. DNA for the CDR3: TGTGCCACGCGACAGGGGGCGCCTGGCTACACCTTC. Translation: CATRQGAPGYTF.

In DNA, the CDR3 is TGTGCCAGCAGCTTTCGGTACGAGCAGTACTTC. It is translated as CASSFRYEQYF. This chain connects TRBV11-2 to TRBJ2-7, with D unclear. Trimming shortened V by 3 bases and J by 4 bases, and 4 bases separated the two germline ends. Germline CDR1 is SGHAT and CDR2 is FQNNGV. CDR3 size: 11 residues.

This chain uses TRBV6-5 with TRBJ1-5; D remains ambiguous. The CDR3 is 14 amino acids. The germline gives CDR1 MNHEY, CDR2 SVGAGI. Between the trimmed V and J ends, which lost 2 bases and 1 base, there was a span of 6 bases. DNA for the CDR3: TGTGCCAGCAGTTACGTAGGAAGCAATCAGCCCCAGCATTTT. Protein product: CASSYVGSNQPQHF.